These 21 T cell receptor beta chains came from one sample sequenced in a study of blood T cell repertoires in COVID-19. Assay used: immunoSEQ multiplex PCR; TCRdb lists only in-frame clones, some missing. This sample yields a few hundred thousand clones, of which roughly 84% are seen a single time; around 3.2% belongs to the top ten. The sequencing input was peripheral blood. Receptor source: a woman aged 18-35 years with acute or convalescent COVID-19.

The chain links TRBV14 to TRBJ2-1; 8 nucleotides line up with TRBD1. This CDR3 has 14 amino acids. The V segment lost 7 bases and the J segment 2 bases; nucleotides outside the gene matches: 4. The germline CDR1 and CDR2 sequences are SGHDN and FVKESK. The DNA of the CDR3 is TGTGCCAGCACCGACAGGGGTCCCTACAATGAGCAGTTCTTC. Amino acids: CASTDRGPYNEQFF.

This clone came up a few times. This chain uses TRBV6-6 with TRBJ2-6; TRBD1 agrees at 7 bases. From germline, CDR1 is MNHNY and CDR2 SVGAGI (reference sequence). The CDR3 runs to 16 residues. Unmatched junction bases numbered 6, after V lost 5 bases and J lost 2 bases. This chain's CDR3 is CASSIGTGAGANVLTF. The DNA for the CDR3 is TGTGCCAGCAGTATTGGTACAGGGGCTGGGGCCAACGTCCTGACTTTC.

The V and J genes are TRBV19 and TRBJ1-5, with 7 bases lining up with TRBD1. Germline-derived CDR1 and CDR2 are LNHDA and SQIVND (reference sequence). This CDR3 comprises 15 residues. Trimming removed 3 bases from V and 7 bases from J; junction bases left unmatched: 9. The CDR3, as DNA: TGTGCCAGTAGTATCCTAGCAGGGGGGAACCAGCCCCAGCATTTT. Amino acids: CASSILAGGNQPQHF.

V gene TRBV24-1 combines with J gene TRBJ2-1; D unresolved. Germline-derived CDR1 and CDR2 are KGHDR and SFDVKD. The CDR3 contains 15 residues. Between the trimmed V and J ends, which lost 3 bases and 8 bases, there was a span of 16 bases. The CDR3 DNA reads as TGTGCCACCAGTGATCCATCCGTGGTTTCGGATGAGCAGTTCTTC. Translated: CATSDPSVVSDEQFF.

CDR3 sequence (DNA): TGTGCCAGCAGCCGACTAGCGGCCTACAATGAGCAGTTCTTC. Translation gives CASSRLAAYNEQFF. J is TRBJ2-1 and V is TRBV11-2, with 9 bases matching TRBD2. From germline, CDR1 is SGHAT and CDR2 FQNNGV. J lost 2 bases, V lost 5 bases, and 1 base had no gene match. The CDR3 runs to 14 residues.

The chain recombines TRBV9 with TRBJ2-7; 13 positions agree with TRBD2. Germline loops: CDR1 SGDLS, CDR2 YYNGEE. The CDR3 length is 15 residues. J lost 2 bases, V lost 4 bases, and 3 bases had no gene match. DNA for the CDR3: TGTGCCAGCAGCCCGGGGACTAGCGGGGCCTACGAGCAGTACTTC. This encodes CASSPGTSGAYEQYF.

The chain combines TRBV10-1 with TRBJ2-1; 10 bases agree with TRBD1. The V gene end was trimmed by 4 bases and the J gene end by 3 bases; junction bases not matched to a gene: 9. Per germline, CDR1 WNHNN and CDR2 SYGVQD (reference sequence). CDR3 length equals 17 residues. The DNA for the CDR3 is TGCGCCAGCAGTGGACCCGCCGGGACAGGGGACTACAATGAGCAGTTCTTC. As protein: CASSGPAGTGDYNEQFF.

The CDR3 loop is CASSQGDEKLFF. The CDR3 coding sequence is TGCGCCAGCAGCCAAGGAGATGAAAAACTGTTTTTT. V and J are TRBV4-1 and TRBJ1-4; D call uncertain. V lost 1 base and J 6 bases, leaving 3 bases between the germline ends. The CDR3 is 12 amino acids. Germline CDR1 MGHRA, CDR2 YSYEKL.

The V call is TRBV27, the J call TRBJ1-4; 8 nucleotides line up with TRBD1. Trimming took 8 bases from V and 0 from J; bases not matched to a gene: 5. The CDR3 extends over 15 amino acids. Germline V CDR1 and CDR2: MNHEY, SMNVEV (reference sequence). CDR3 coding DNA: TGTGCCAGCGGGCTGGACAGGGCAACTAATGAAAAACTGTTTTTT. Translated: CASGLDRATNEKLFF. The full variable domain, with the rest looked up from reference TRBV27 and TRBJ1-4, is EAQVTQNPRYLITVTGKKLTVTCSQNMNHEYMSWYRQDPGLGLRQIYYSMNVEVTDKGDVPEGYKVSRKEKRNFPLILESPSPNQTSLYFCASGLDRATNEKLFFGSGTQLSVL.

The rearrangement uses TRBV30 and TRBJ1-2; D call uncertain. The CDR3 extends over 13 amino acids. The germline V gene has CDR1 GTSNPN and CDR2 SVGIG (reference sequence). Trimming left V 0 bases short and J 4 bases short, with 9 bases between. CDR3 sequence: CAWSVGGLYGYTF. CDR3 in DNA: TGTGCCTGGAGTGTGGGAGGGCTCTATGGCTACACCTTC. The entire variable domain, with the rest obtained from reference TRBV30 and TRBJ1-2, is as follows: SQTIHQWPATLVQPVGSPLSLECTVEGTSNPNLYWYRQAAGRGLQLLFYSVGIGQISSEVPQNLSASRPQDRQFILSSKKLLLSDSGFYLCAWSVGGLYGYTFGSGTRLTVV.

This chain joins TRBV2 and TRBJ2-7, with TRBD2 matching over 7 bases. Germline CDR1 SNHLY, CDR2 FYNNEI. Trimming cost V 3 bases and J 4 bases; bases outside gene matches: 9. This CDR3 is built from 15 residues. Here the CDR3 reads CASSEGGVNPYEQYF. The CDR3 nucleotides are TGTGCCAGCAGTGAGGGGGGGGTGAACCCTTACGAGCAGTACTTC.

This clone was picked up one time. The chain recombines TRBV4-1 with TRBJ2-5, with a possible D match to TRBD2 (5 bases). V lost 4 bases to trimming and J lost 4 bases, with 19 bases between them. Germline V gene data show CDR1 as MGHRA and CDR2 as YSYEKL. This CDR3 has 16 amino acids. The CDR3 sequence is CASSPFGVGPVETQYF. The CDR3 DNA is TGCGCCAGCAGCCCCTTCGGGGTAGGGCCGGTAGAGACCCAGTACTTC.

This chain joins TRBV4-3 and TRBJ1-3, with D perhaps matching TRBD1 (6 bases). Per the germline V gene, CDR1 is LGHNA and CDR2 is YSLEER. Trimming took 1 base from V and 0 from J, leaving 19 bases between them. This CDR3 contains 19 residues. The CDR3 spells CASSQGHSKTGLSGNTIYF. The CDR3 bases are TGCGCCAGCAGCCAAGGGCATAGCAAAACAGGGCTCTCTGGAAACACCATATATTTT.

Notes on this clone: The junction and the germline gene differ at one end; a read error may be behind it. The chain joins TRBV13 to TRBJ1-4; D is uncertain. CDR3 length: 15 amino acids. Germline V gene lookup returns CDR1 PRHDT and CDR2 FYEKMQ (reference sequence). Here the CDR3 reads CASTLRGTTNEKLFF. The CDR3 DNA reads as TGTGCCAGCACCTTACGAGGTACAACTAATGAAAAACTGTTTTTT.

Regarding this clone: A junction end diverges from the germline sequence, so it may reflect a read error. The chain recombines TRBV5-8 with TRBJ2-7, with 10 positions matching TRBD2. This CDR3 is 17 amino acids long. Germline V gene data show CDR1 as SGHTS and CDR2 as YDEGEE. As DNA, the CDR3 is TGTGCCAGCAGATTGGCCACTAGCGGGACGCCCAGATACGAGCAGTACTTC. This sequence encodes CASRLATSGTPRYEQYF.

This rearrangement joins TRBV4-1 to TRBJ1-2, with D possibly being TRBD1 (6 bases). This CDR3 has 16 amino acids. Germline CDR1 is MGHRA and CDR2 is YSYEKL. Trimming shortened V by 0 bases and J by 0 bases, and 11 bases separated the two germline ends. CDR3 sequence: CASSQDIRGPNYGYTF. The CDR3 DNA reads TGCGCCAGCAGCCAAGACATCAGGGGACCTAACTATGGCTACACCTTC.

The CDR3 DNA follows: TGTGCCAGCAGCTCACCCTGGGGCGGGAGGTCCACAGATACGCAGTATTTT. It is translated as CASSSPWGGRSTDTQYF. The rearrangement links TRBV3-1 (or the pseudogene TRBV3-2) to TRBJ2-3; 8 bases map to TRBD2. The CDR3 length is 17 residues. J lost 2 bases, V lost 5 bases, and 12 bases had no gene match. Germline-derived CDR1 and CDR2 are LGHDT and YNNKEL (reference sequence).

The chain has TRBV3-1 (or the pseudogene TRBV3-2) and TRBJ1-6; 9 bases are a match to TRBD1. Germline lookup yields CDR1 LGHDT and CDR2 YNNKEL (reference sequence). The V gene end was trimmed by 6 bases and the J gene end by 10 bases; junction bases not matched to a gene: 7. There are 14 residues in the CDR3. This CDR3 reads CASRRTGVGSPLHF. CDR3 sequence (DNA): TGTGCCAGCAGACGGACAGGGGTCGGATCACCCCTCCACTTT.

The genes are TRBV10-3 and TRBJ2-3, with TRBD2 matching 8 bases. Germline V lookup: CDR1 ENHRY, CDR2 SYGVKD. Trimming removed 5 bases from V and 1 base from J; junction bases left unmatched: 5. CDR3 length equals 15 residues. In DNA form, the CDR3 reads TGTGCCATCAGTAATAGCGGGATGGGCACAGATACGCAGTATTTT. Translation gives CAISNSGMGTDTQYF.

CDR3 protein: CASSQGGYEAFF. The CDR3 nucleotides read TGTGCCAGCAGCCAAGGAGGTTATGAAGCTTTCTTT. This chain uses TRBV14 with TRBJ1-1; D is uncertain. CDR3 length equals 12 residues. The germline V gene has CDR1 SGHDN and CDR2 FVKESK. The V gene lost 1 base and the J gene lost 7 bases, with 7 bases spanning the gap.

This clone was seen repeatedly, ten times or more. The genes are TRBV5-1 and TRBJ2-1; TRBD2 agrees at 11 bases. Germline CDR1 SGHRS, CDR2 YFSETQ. CDR3 length: 15 amino acids. With V trimmed by 0 bases and J by 10 bases, 6 bases remained unmatched. CDR3 coding DNA: TGCGCCAGCAGCTTGGAGACTAGCGGGATCGACGAGCAGTTCTTC. It encodes CASSLETSGIDEQFF.